This TCR beta chain comes out of a study of early T cells in non-severe SARS-CoV-2 infection. Study context: Unsorted whole blood bulk RNA was sequenced, with unpaired chains.

Germline V CDR1 and CDR2: SGHNT, YENEEA. Trimming shortened V by 2 bases and J by 4 bases, and 6 bases separated the two germline ends. The CDR3 consists of 13 residues. TCRdb reanalysed the 5' RACE reads using MiXCR and keeps one entry per CDR3 protein. The repertoire has 55,000 to 75,000 distinct CDR3 sequences, about 12% of them found once; the top ten carry roughly 1.2%. This clonotype came up a few times. The TCR originated in an adult who was a healthcare worker with PCR-confirmed SARS-CoV-2 infection or an uninfected control (not recorded which). Sequencing was carried out using whole blood. The chain joins TRBV11-3 to TRBJ2-1; D uncertain. The CDR3 DNA reads as TGTGCCAGCAGCTTACGGCAGTACAATGAGCAGTTCTTC. Its translation: CASSLRQYNEQFF.